This T cell receptor (beta chain) derives from a study of early T cells in non-severe SARS-CoV-2 infection. Study-level background: With bulk RNA from unsorted whole blood as input, sequencing yielded unpaired chains.

cDNA molecules, individually, were tagged with unique molecular identifiers. TCRdb re-called the 5' RACE reads through MiXCR, storing one row per CDR3 protein. This sample has tens of thousands of distinct CDR3 sequences; over 10% occur once, and the top ten carry 1.1%. This clonotype was picked up one time. Its cognate antigen is unknown. A much more abundant neighbour one base away suggests this may be a read error. Whole-study results and caveats: VDJdb matching favored anti-spike CD8 responses, missing private and CD4 specificities.

The V gene lost 2 bases and the J gene lost 7 bases, with 18 bases spanning the gap. This CDR3 region has 17 residues. CDR1 KGHSH and CDR2 LQKENI come from the germline V gene. Sample: whole blood. This sequence originates from an adult who was a healthcare worker with PCR-confirmed SARS-CoV-2 infection or an uninfected control (not recorded which). The chain recombines TRBV18 with TRBJ1-6; tentative D call: TRBD1 (6 bases). This CDR3 reads CASSPFASGARNSPLHF. The DNA of the CDR3 is TGTGCCAGCTCACCATTTGCCTCGGGGGCACGGAATTCACCCCTCCACTTT.